The 11 T cell receptor beta chains below all came from one sample that was sequenced in a study of blood T cell repertoires in COVID-19. Here immunoSEQ multiplex PCR was the method, and the copy in TCRdb shows in-frame clones only, minus some. The sample lists 200,000 to 250,000 clones, 85% occurring once. The material sequenced was peripheral blood. These receptors were collected from a woman between 65 and 79 years old with COVID-19, enrolled during active disease.

The V call is TRBV19, the J call TRBJ1-5, with 7 bases aligning to TRBD1. Germline trimming cut 5 bases from V and 9 bases from J; bases unmatched to any gene: 7. Germline CDR1 and CDR2: LNHDA and SQIVND (reference sequence). The CDR3 extends over 13 amino acids. The CDR3 DNA is TGTGCCAGTAGTCCCGGACAGGTTGGGCCCCAGCATTTT. Translating it yields CASSPGQVGPQHF.

The chain couples TRBV6-4 to TRBJ1-4; D ambiguous. This CDR3 comprises 16 residues. Looked up from germline, CDR1 is MRHNA and CDR2 is SNTAGT. The V end lost 7 bases, the J end lost 0 bases, and 15 bases lay between the germline ends. The CDR3 DNA reads TGTGCCAGCAAAAGTCGGGCGGGAGCAACTAATGAAAAACTGTTTTTT. Its translation is CASKSRAGATNEKLFF.

The rearrangement uses TRBV4-3 and TRBJ1-2; 11 nucleotides align to TRBD1. Trimming took 0 bases from V and 3 from J; bases not matched to a gene: 6. From germline, CDR1 is LGHNA and CDR2 YSLEER. CDR3 length equals 17 residues. CDR3 protein: CASSQERGTGGYYGYTF. CDR3 DNA: TGCGCCAGCAGCCAAGAAAGGGGGACAGGGGGATACTATGGCTACACCTTC.

The V gene is TRBV11-2, the J gene TRBJ1-2; 7 bases are shared with TRBD1. Per the germline V gene, CDR1 is SGHAT and CDR2 is FQNNGV. The CDR3 totals 15 residues. V was pared by 5 bases and J by 4 bases, with 10 bases of the junction left unmatched. The CDR3 loop is CASSPAVGTAYGYTF. CDR3 nucleotide sequence: TGTGCCAGCAGCCCTGCGGTGGGGACAGCCTATGGCTACACCTTC.

The rearrangement joins TRBV6-5 to TRBJ2-5, with D perhaps matching TRBD2 (6 bases). V lost 5 bases and J lost 5, with 15 bases in between. In germline, CDR1 is MNHEY, CDR2 SVGAGI. The CDR3 runs to 14 residues. The CDR3 nucleotides read TGTGCCAGCAGTAAGGGACTGGGGCCTGAGACCCAGTACTTC. Encoded protein: CASSKGLGPETQYF.

CDR3 nucleotides: TGTGCCAGCAGCGTAGACCCGACTGCGCCCCAGCATTTT. Translation: CASSVDPTAPQHF. The V call is TRBV9, the J call TRBJ1-5; D is unclear. Germline lookup yields CDR1 SGDLS and CDR2 YYNGEE. The CDR3 runs 13 residues. V shed 0 bases and J shed 9 bases, with 10 bases lying between them.

The V gene is TRBV19, the J gene TRBJ1-2; 11 nucleotides line up with TRBD1. J was trimmed by 8 bases and V by 5 bases; bases with no gene match: 10. The CDR3 spans 15 residues. Germline CDR1 and CDR2: LNHDA and SQIVND (reference sequence). This CDR3 is CASSPVGQGDLGYTF. The CDR3 coding sequence is TGTGCCAGTAGTCCCGTGGGACAGGGGGATTTAGGCTACACCTTC.

The CDR3 region is CASSLDRGGGNYGYTF. The CDR3 nucleotides read TGTGCCAGCAGCTTAGATCGAGGCGGAGGGAACTATGGCTACACCTTC. The rearrangement links TRBV7-8 to TRBJ1-2; D remains ambiguous. Germline values: CDR1 SGHVS, CDR2 FQNEAQ. The CDR3 is 16 amino acids. Trimming left V 1 base short and J 2 bases short, with 14 bases between.

This clone was seen a handful of times. The chain employs TRBV9 and TRBJ1-2; 10 positions match TRBD1. This CDR3 contains 14 residues. J lost 8 bases, V lost 2 bases, and 6 bases had no gene match. CDR1 SGDLS and CDR2 YYNGEE come from the germline V gene. CDR3 coding DNA: TGTGCCAGCAGCGTTTCCGGGACAGGGGAGGGCTACACCTTC. Encoded protein: CASSVSGTGEGYTF.

CDR3 nucleotides: TGCGCCAGCTCACAGGGCCCAGAGCATCATGGCTACACCTTC. This encodes CASSQGPEHHGYTF. This rearrangement joins TRBV5-1 to TRBJ1-2, with D possibly being TRBD1 (6 bases). Trimming removed 7 bases at V and 6 bases at J, with 19 bases between. This CDR3 spans 14 amino acids. Germline V gives CDR1 SGHRS, CDR2 YFSETQ.

A single count supports this clone. The gene calls are TRBV5-1 and TRBJ2-7; D is possibly TRBD1 (5 bases). Germline CDR1 and CDR2: SGHRS and YFSETQ. The CDR3 consists of 14 residues. Trimming took off 5 bases at V and 2 bases at J, with 14 bases between the two ends. The CDR3 loop is CASRGKTAAYEQYF. The DNA of the CDR3 is TGCGCCAGCAGGGGGAAGACAGCTGCCTACGAGCAGTACTTC.